The clone carrying this TCR beta chain appeared a few times. With 0 bases clipped from V and 5 bases from J, the junction kept 6 bases outside the gene matches. Germline V gene data show CDR1 as MNHEY and CDR2 as SVGAGI. This CDR3 comprises 15 residues. This sample is part of a study of blood T cell repertoires in COVID-19. The assay was immunoSEQ multiplex PCR, and TCRdb's table has in-frame clones only and misses some. The table lists 150,000 or so clones, around 90% of them singletons. The sequenced material came from peripheral blood. The V call is TRBV6-5, the J call TRBJ2-5; 7 nucleotides line up with TRBD2. The receptor was derived from a man between 60 and 75 years old with acute or convalescent COVID-19. The CDR3 DNA reads TGTGCCAGCAGTTACTCGGGAGGGCTCGGGGAGACCCAGTACTTC. Its protein is CASSYSGGLGETQYF.